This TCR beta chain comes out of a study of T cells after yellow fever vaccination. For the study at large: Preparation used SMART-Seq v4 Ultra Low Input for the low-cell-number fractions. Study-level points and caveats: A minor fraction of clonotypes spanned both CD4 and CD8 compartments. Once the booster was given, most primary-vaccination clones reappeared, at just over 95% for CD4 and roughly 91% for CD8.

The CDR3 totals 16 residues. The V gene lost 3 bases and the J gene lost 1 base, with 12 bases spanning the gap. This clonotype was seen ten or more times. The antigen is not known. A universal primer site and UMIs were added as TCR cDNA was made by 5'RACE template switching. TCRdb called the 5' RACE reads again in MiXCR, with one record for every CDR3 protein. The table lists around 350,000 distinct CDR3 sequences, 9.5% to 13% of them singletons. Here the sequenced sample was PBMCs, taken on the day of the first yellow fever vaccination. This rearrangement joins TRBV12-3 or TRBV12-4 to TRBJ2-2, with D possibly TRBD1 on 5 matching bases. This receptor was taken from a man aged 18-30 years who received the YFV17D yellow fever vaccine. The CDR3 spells CASSLGPPWNTGELFF. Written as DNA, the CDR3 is TGTGCCAGCAGTTTGGGGCCCCCCTGGAACACCGGGGAGCTGTTTTTT.